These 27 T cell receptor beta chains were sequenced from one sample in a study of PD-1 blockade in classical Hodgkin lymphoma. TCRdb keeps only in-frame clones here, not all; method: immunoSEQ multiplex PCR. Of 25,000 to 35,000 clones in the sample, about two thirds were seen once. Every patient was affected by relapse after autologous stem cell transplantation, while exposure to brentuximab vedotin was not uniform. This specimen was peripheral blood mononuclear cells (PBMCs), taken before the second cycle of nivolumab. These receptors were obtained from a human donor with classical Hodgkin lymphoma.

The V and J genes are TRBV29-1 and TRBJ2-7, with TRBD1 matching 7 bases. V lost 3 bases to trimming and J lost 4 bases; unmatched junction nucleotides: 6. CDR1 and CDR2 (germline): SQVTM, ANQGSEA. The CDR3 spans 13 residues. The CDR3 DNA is TGCAGCGTTGATGGGCCAGGGGGTTACGAGCAGTACTTC. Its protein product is CSVDGPGGYEQYF.

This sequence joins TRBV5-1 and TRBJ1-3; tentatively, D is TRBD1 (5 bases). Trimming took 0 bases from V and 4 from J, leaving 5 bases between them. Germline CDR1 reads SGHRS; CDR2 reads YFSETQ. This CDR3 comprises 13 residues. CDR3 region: CASSLGTGNTIYF. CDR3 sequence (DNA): TGCGCCAGCAGCTTGGGGACAGGAAACACCATATATTTT.

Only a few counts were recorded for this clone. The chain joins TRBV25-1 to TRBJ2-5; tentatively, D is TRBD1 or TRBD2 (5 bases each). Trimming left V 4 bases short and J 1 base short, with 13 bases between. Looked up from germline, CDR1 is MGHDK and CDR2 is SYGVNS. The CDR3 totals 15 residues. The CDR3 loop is CASSGGAGTQETQYF. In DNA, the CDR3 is TGTGCCAGCAGTGGCGGAGCAGGGACCCAAGAGACCCAGTACTTC.

This CDR3 is CASSQGTSYNEQFF. The CDR3 DNA follows: TGCGCCAGCAGCCAAGGAACTAGTTACAATGAGCAGTTCTTC. The chain links TRBV4-3 to TRBJ2-1; weak D call: TRBD2 (5 bases). V lost 1 base and J lost 4, with 8 bases in between. This CDR3 has 14 amino acids. Germline V gene data show CDR1 as LGHNA and CDR2 as YSLEER.

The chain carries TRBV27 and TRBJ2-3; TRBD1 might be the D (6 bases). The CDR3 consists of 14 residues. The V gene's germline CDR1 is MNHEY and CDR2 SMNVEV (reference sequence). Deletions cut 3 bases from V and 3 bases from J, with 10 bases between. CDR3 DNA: TGTGCCAGCAGTTTCTGGGGGCAGACAGATACGCAGTATTTT. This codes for CASSFWGQTDTQYF.

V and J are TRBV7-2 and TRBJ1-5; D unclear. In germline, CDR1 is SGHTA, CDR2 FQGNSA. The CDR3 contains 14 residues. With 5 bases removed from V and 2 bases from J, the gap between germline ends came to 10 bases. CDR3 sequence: CASSERGGNQPQHF. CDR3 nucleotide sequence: TGTGCCAGCAGCGAACGTGGGGGCAATCAGCCCCAGCATTTT.

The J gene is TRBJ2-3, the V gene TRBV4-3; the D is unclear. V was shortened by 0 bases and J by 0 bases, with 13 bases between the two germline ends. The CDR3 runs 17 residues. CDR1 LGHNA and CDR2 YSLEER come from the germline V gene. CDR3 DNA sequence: TGCGCCAGCAGCCAAGAACGCCCGGAACTAAGCACAGATACGCAGTATTTT. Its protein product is CASSQERPELSTDTQYF.

In nucleotides, the CDR3 is TGTGCCAGCAGTTTATTGGGGACAGCGATTAGCAATCAGCCCCAGCATTTT. Its protein is CASSLLGTAISNQPQHF. V and J are TRBV28 and TRBJ1-5; 7 bases agree with TRBD1. Unmatched junction bases numbered 6, after V lost 1 base and J lost 0 bases. The CDR3 has 17 amino acids. Germline V lookup: CDR1 MDHEN, CDR2 SYDVKM.

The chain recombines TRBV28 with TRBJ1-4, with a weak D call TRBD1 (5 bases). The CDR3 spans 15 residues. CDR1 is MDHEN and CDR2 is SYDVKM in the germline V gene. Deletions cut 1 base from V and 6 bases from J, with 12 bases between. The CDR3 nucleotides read TGTGCCAGCAGTTTATTGGAGGGGTGGGATGAAAAACTGTTTTTT. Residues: CASSLLEGWDEKLFF.

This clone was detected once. The CDR3 sequence: CASSLGTGGPYEQYF. CDR3 DNA sequence: TGTGCCAGCAGCCTAGGGACAGGTGGGCCCTACGAGCAGTACTTC. V gene TRBV2 combines with J gene TRBJ2-7, with 8 bases fitting TRBD1. Germline values: CDR1 SNHLY, CDR2 FYNNEI. This CDR3 has 15 amino acids. The junction had 9 bases not matched to a gene; V was cut back by 6 bases and J by 2 bases.

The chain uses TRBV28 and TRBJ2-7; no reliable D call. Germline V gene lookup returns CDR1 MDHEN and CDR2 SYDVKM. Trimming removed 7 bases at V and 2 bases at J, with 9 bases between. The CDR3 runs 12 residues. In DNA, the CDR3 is TGTGCCAGCACGGCAGCCCCCTACGAGCAGTACTTC. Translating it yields CASTAAPYEQYF.

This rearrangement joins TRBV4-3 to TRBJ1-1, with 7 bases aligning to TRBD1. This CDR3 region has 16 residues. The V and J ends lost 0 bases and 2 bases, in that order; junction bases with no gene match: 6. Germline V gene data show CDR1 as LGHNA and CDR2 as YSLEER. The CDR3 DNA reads TGCGCCAGCAGCCAAGACCAGGGACAGACAAACACTGAAGCTTTCTTT. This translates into CASSQDQGQTNTEAFF.

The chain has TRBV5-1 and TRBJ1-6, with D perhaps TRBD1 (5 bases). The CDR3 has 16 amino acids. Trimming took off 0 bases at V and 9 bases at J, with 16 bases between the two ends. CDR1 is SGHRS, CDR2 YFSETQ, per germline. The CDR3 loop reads CASSLATQGIGSPLHF. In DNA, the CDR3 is TGCGCCAGCAGCTTGGCAACCCAGGGAATTGGTTCACCCCTCCACTTT.

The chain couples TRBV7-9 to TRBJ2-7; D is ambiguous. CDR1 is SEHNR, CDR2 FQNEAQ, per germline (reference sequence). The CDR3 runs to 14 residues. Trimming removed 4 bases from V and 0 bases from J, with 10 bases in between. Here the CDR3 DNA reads TGTGCCAGCAGCTCGATGGTGGGCTCCTACGAGCAGTACTTC. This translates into CASSSMVGSYEQYF. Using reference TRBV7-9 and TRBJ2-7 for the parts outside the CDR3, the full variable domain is DTGVSQNPRHKITKRGQNVTFRCDPISEHNRLYWYRQTLGQGPEFLTYFQNEAQLEKSRLLSDRFSAERPKGSFSTLEIQRTEQGDSAMYLCASSSMVGSYEQYFGPGTRLTVT.

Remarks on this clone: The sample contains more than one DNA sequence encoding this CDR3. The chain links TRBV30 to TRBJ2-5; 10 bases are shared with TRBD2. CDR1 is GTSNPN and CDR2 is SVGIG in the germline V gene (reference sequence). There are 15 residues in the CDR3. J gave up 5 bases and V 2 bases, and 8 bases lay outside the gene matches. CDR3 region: CAWSRLAGGGETQYF. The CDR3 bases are TGTGCCTGGAGTCGATTAGCGGGAGGAGGGGAGACCCAGTACTTC. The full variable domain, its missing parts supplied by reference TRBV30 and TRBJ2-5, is SQTIHQWPATLVQPVGSPLSLECTVEGTSNPNLYWYRQAAGRGLQLLFYSVGIGQISSEVPQNLSASRPQDRQFILSSKKLLLSDSGFYLCAWSRLAGGGETQYFGPGTRLLVL.

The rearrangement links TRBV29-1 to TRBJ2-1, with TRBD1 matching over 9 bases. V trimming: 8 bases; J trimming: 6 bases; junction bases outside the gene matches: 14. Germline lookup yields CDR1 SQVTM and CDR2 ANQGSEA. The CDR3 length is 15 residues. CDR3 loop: CSTKTGTGRFNEQFF. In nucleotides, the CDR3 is TGCAGCACAAAAACCGGGACAGGGAGGTTCAATGAGCAGTTCTTC.

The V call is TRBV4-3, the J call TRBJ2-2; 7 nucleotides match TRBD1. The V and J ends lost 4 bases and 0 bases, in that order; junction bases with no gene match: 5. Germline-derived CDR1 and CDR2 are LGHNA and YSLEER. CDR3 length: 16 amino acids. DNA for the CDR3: TGCGCCAGCAGCCCAGGGACAGTCGCGAACACCGGGGAGCTGTTTTTT. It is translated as CASSPGTVANTGELFF.

The CDR3 DNA reads TGTGCCAGTAGTATATCGCCGGGGTACGAGCAGTACTTC. Encoded protein: CASSISPGYEQYF. The V and J genes are TRBV19 and TRBJ2-7; D possibly corresponds to TRBD2 (5 bases). The germline V gene has CDR1 LNHDA and CDR2 SQIVND (reference sequence). The length of the CDR3 is 13 residues. The V and J ends lost 2 bases and 4 bases respectively, with 9 bases between them.

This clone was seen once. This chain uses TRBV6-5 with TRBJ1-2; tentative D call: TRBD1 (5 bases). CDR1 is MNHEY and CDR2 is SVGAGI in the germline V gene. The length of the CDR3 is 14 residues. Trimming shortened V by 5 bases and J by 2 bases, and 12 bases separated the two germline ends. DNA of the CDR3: TGTGCCAGCAGTGAGTCCCCAGGGAACTATGGCTACACCTTC. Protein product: CASSESPGNYGYTF.

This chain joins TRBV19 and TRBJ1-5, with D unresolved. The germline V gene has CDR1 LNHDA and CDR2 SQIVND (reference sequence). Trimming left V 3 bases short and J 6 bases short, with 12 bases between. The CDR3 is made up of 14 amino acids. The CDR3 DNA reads TGTGCCAGTAGTATGCAGCCGGGCAGTCAGCCCCAGCATTTT. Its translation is CASSMQPGSQPQHF.

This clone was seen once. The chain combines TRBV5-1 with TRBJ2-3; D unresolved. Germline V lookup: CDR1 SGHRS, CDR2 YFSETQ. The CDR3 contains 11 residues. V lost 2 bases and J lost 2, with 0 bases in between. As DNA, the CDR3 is TGCGCCAGCAGCTTCACAGATACGCAGTATTTT. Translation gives CASSFTDTQYF.

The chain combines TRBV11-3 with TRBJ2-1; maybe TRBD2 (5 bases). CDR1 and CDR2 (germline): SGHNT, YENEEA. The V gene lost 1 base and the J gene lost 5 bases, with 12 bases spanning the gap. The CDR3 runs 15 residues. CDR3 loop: CASSLGPSSNNEQFF. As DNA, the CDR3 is TGTGCCAGCAGCTTAGGCCCTAGCTCTAACAATGAGCAGTTCTTC.

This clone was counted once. Here the CDR3 DNA reads TGTGCCAGCAGTGCGGACAGGGCCAGTGAGCAGTTCTTC. Protein: CASSADRASEQFF. V and J are TRBV6-5 and TRBJ2-1; 8 bases fit TRBD1. With 5 bases clipped from V and 9 bases from J, the junction kept 6 bases outside the gene matches. The CDR3 totals 13 residues. Germline V gives CDR1 MNHEY, CDR2 SVGAGI.

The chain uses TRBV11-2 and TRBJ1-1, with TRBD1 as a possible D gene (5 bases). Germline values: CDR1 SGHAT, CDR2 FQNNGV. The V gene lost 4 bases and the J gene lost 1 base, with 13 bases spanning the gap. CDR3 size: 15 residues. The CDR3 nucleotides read TGTGCCAGCAGCTCGGGGCTCTTGTGGAACACTGAAGCTTTCTTT. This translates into CASSSGLLWNTEAFF.

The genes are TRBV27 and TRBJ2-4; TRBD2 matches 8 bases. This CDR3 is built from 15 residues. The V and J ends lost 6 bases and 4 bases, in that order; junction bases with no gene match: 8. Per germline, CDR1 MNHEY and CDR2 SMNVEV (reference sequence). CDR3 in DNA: TGTGCCAGCAGCCACCCCGGGGGGGGGAAAAACATTCAGTACTTC. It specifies CASSHPGGGKNIQYF.

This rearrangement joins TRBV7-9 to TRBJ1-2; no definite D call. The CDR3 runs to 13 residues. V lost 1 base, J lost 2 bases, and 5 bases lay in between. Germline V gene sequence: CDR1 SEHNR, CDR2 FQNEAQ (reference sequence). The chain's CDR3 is CASSLGQNYGYTF. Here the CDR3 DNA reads TGTGCCAGCAGCTTAGGGCAGAACTATGGCTACACCTTC.

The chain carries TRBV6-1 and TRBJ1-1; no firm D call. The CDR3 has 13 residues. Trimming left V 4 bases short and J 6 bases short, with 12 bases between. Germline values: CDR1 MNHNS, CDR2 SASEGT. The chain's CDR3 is CASSALVPSEAFF. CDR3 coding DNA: TGTGCCAGCAGTGCCCTCGTCCCCTCTGAAGCTTTCTTT.